The next 30 T cell receptor beta chains were all read from a single sample in a study of T cells in Graves' hyperthyroidism and ophthalmopathy. Researchers amplified the TCR beta CDR3 regions from RNA transcripts. In the first-round RT-PCR of the TCR CDR3, the HTBI primer set was used. MiXCR, run by TCRdb on the multiplex PCR reads, gives a single entry per CDR3 protein. In the table there are fewer than 900,000 distinct CDR3 sequences, around 17% of which are singletons. Sequences were obtained from blood. Every receptor here comes from a man aged 18 to 30 with Graves' hyperthyroidism.

This clonotype was seen at least ten times. The rearrangement links TRBV28 to TRBJ2-3, with D uncertain. The CDR3 totals 15 residues. Trimming stripped 2 bases from V and 2 bases from J, with 11 bases between. Germline-derived CDR1 and CDR2 are MDHEN and SYDVKM. CDR3 protein: CASSLPTQNTDTQYF. CDR3 nucleotide sequence: TGTGCCAGCAGTTTACCAACGCAGAACACAGATACGCAGTATTTT.

In its sample, this clonotype was seen a few times. This chain joins TRBV6-2 or TRBV6-3 and TRBJ1-5, with D possibly being TRBD1 (6 bases). V lost 8 bases, J lost 10 bases, and 21 bases lay in between. Germline V gene lookup returns CDR1 MNHEY and CDR2 SVGEGT. The CDR3 extends over 14 amino acids. CDR3 nucleotides: TGTGCCAGCGGAGAAAGGGGGGGCGATAAACCCCAGCATTTT. Translated: CASGERGGDKPQHF.

This clonotype turned up a few times. The CDR3, as DNA: TGTGCCAGCAGCTGGACCCGGCAGCCGGCAGATACGCAGTATTTT. This gives the protein CASSWTRQPADTQYF. This rearrangement joins TRBV7-8 to TRBJ2-3; D not resolved. This CDR3 is 15 amino acids long. Trimming removed 4 bases from V and 4 bases from J, with 15 bases in between. From germline, CDR1 is SGHVS and CDR2 FQNEAQ.

This clonotype occurred a few times. This chain joins TRBV5-1 and TRBJ2-7; TRBD1 might be the D (6 bases). Trimming left V 4 bases short and J 0 bases short, with 11 bases between. CDR3 length equals 14 residues. CDR1 is SGHRS and CDR2 is YFSETQ in the germline V gene. CDR3 bases: TGCGCCAGCAGCAGTGGACAGCCCTCCTACGAGCAGTACTTC. Translation: CASSSGQPSYEQYF.

This clonotype was observed a handful of times. The chain recombines TRBV29-1 with TRBJ1-1, with D unresolved. Germline V gene data show CDR1 as SQVTM and CDR2 as ANQGSEA. V was clipped by 4 bases and J by 1 base, with 7 bases between them. The CDR3 has 12 residues. Here the CDR3 DNA reads TGCAGCGTTGTCCACCCGAACACTGAAGCTTTCTTT. It yields the protein CSVVHPNTEAFF.

This clonotype was recorded at least ten times. The chain uses TRBV7-2 and TRBJ2-7; D is perhaps TRBD1 or TRBD2 (5 bases each). The length of the CDR3 is 15 residues. The germline V and J ends were trimmed by 7 bases and 2 bases, with 18 bases remaining between them. Germline loops: CDR1 SGHTA, CDR2 FQGNSA. The CDR3 loop is CASTAGRGAAYEQYF. The CDR3 nucleotides read TGTGCCAGCACCGCCGGCAGAGGGGCGGCCTACGAGCAGTACTTC.

In its sample, this clonotype was seen a few times. This rearrangement joins TRBV20-1 to TRBJ2-1; 10 nucleotides match TRBD2. The V and J ends lost 6 bases and 3 bases, in that order; junction bases with no gene match: 5. In germline, CDR1 is DFQATT, CDR2 SNEGSKA (reference sequence). CDR3 length equals 14 residues. The CDR3 nucleotides are TGCAGTGCCAAGAAGCGGGAGGGCTACAATGAGCAGTTCTTC. It is translated as CSAKKREGYNEQFF.

This clonotype was recorded many times. The V gene is TRBV11-3, the J gene TRBJ1-2; 7 bases match TRBD1. Germline trimming cut 5 bases from V and 4 bases from J; bases unmatched to any gene: 4. CDR3 length: 13 amino acids. Germline V gene sequence: CDR1 SGHNT, CDR2 YENEEA. This chain's CDR3 is CASSPTGSYGYTF. The CDR3 DNA reads TGTGCCAGCAGCCCGACAGGGAGCTATGGCTACACCTTC.

This clonotype was counted only a few times. The V and J genes are TRBV6-5 and TRBJ1-1; D is unresolved. Germline CDR1 reads MNHEY; CDR2 reads SVGAGI. V was cut by 0 bases and J by 3 bases, with 14 bases left in between. The CDR3 is 16 amino acids. CDR3 DNA: TGTGCCAGCAGTTACTCCCTACCACCCGGCCACACTGAAGCTTTCTTT. Translated: CASSYSLPPGHTEAFF.

This chain uses TRBV12-3 or TRBV12-4 with TRBJ2-1; D might be TRBD1 or TRBD2, each matching 5 bases. This CDR3 has 15 amino acids. Trimming took 6 bases from V and 5 from J, leaving 17 bases between them. CDR3 amino acids: CASSPPGRDDNEQFF. Here the CDR3 DNA reads TGTGCCAGCAGCCCACCGGGACGGGACGACAATGAGCAGTTCTTC.

This clonotype was counted at least ten times. The chain combines TRBV2 with TRBJ1-1, with D maybe TRBD1 (6 bases). Germline assignment: CDR1 SNHLY and CDR2 FYNNEI. The CDR3 spans 15 residues. V gave up 7 bases and J gave up 1 base, with 16 bases separating them. In nucleotides, the CDR3 is TGTGCCAGCAAGAAGATCATAGGGGGGAACACTGAAGCTTTCTTT. Protein product: CASKKIIGGNTEAFF.

This clonotype was seen a few times. The J gene is TRBJ1-1, the V gene TRBV6-5, with a possible D match to TRBD1 (6 bases). CDR1 and CDR2 (germline): MNHEY, SVGAGI. CDR3 length: 14 amino acids. V was clipped by 0 bases and J by 4 bases, with 9 bases between them. CDR3 nucleotide sequence: TGTGCCAGCAGTTACTCGGGGGCGGGCACTGAAGCTTTCTTT. Protein: CASSYSGAGTEAFF.

This clonotype was detected only a few times. This chain joins TRBV9 and TRBJ2-2; D might be TRBD1 (6 bases). The V end was cut by 7 bases, the J end by 6 bases, with 16 bases between. The CDR3 runs 14 residues. Germline CDR1 reads SGDLS; CDR2 reads YYNGEE. CDR3 sequence (DNA): TGTGCCAGCGGTCTTGTGGGGGCCGCCGGGGAGCTGTTTTTT. Protein sequence: CASGLVGAAGELFF.

This clonotype showed up many times. This chain joins TRBV5-4 and TRBJ2-7, with 10 bases that match TRBD1. The CDR3 is 15 residues long. Trimming took 0 bases from V and 5 from J; bases not matched to a gene: 5. Germline CDR1 and CDR2: SGHNT and YYREEE (reference sequence). The CDR3 sequence is CASSLAGTGAHEQYF. Written as DNA, the CDR3 is TGTGCCAGCAGCTTGGCCGGGACAGGGGCCCACGAGCAGTACTTC.

The sample holds many counts of this clonotype. The rearrangement links TRBV2 to TRBJ1-5, with D possibly matching TRBD1 (6 bases). V lost 7 bases to trimming and J lost 4 bases, with 14 bases between them. The CDR3 is 14 residues long. CDR1 and CDR2 (germline): SNHLY, FYNNEI. The CDR3 here is CASKRTGLNQPQHF. CDR3 nucleotide sequence: TGTGCCAGCAAAAGAACAGGGTTGAATCAGCCCCAGCATTTT.

This clonotype was found a few times. The chain couples TRBV28 to TRBJ2-1; D may be TRBD2 (6 bases). Germline assignment: CDR1 MDHEN and CDR2 SYDVKM. The CDR3 contains 17 residues. V was shortened by 5 bases and J by 9 bases, with 26 bases between the two germline ends. The CDR3 nucleotides are TGTGCCAGCAGTAGGTCCGGGACTTACCGCCAGGGCGCTGAGCAGTTCTTC. It specifies CASSRSGTYRQGAEQFF.

This clonotype showed up many times. This sequence joins TRBV20-1 and TRBJ1-2; D is possibly TRBD1 (6 bases). The germline V gene encodes CDR1 DFQATT and CDR2 SNEGSKA (reference sequence). The CDR3 consists of 13 residues. V was cut by 1 base and J by 7 bases, with 13 bases left in between. DNA of the CDR3: TGCAGTGCTAGAGTTAGTACAGGGCCTGGCTACACCTTC. This codes for CSARVSTGPGYTF.

This clonotype was counted only a few times. V and J are TRBV28 and TRBJ1-1; no reliable D call. Trimming stripped 4 bases from V and 3 bases from J, with 12 bases between. The CDR3 covers 14 residues. Germline V gene sequence: CDR1 MDHEN, CDR2 SYDVKM. CDR3 coding DNA: TGTGCCAGCAGTTCCAATAGGAGGTACACTGAAGCTTTCTTT. It codes for CASSSNRRYTEAFF.

The chain employs TRBV20-1 and TRBJ1-4, with 7 bases aligning to TRBD1. The J segment lost 8 bases and the V segment lost 1 base, leaving 7 bases of the junction unmatched. Germline V gene sequence: CDR1 DFQATT, CDR2 SNEGSKA (reference sequence). CDR3 length: 14 residues. The CDR3 loop reads CSARGRGAGEKLFF. In DNA form, the CDR3 reads TGCAGTGCTAGAGGCAGGGGGGCCGGCGAAAAACTGTTTTTT.

This clonotype was seen a few times. This chain uses TRBV5-1 with TRBJ2-7; TRBD1 is a possible D gene (6 bases). With 0 bases removed from V and 1 base from J, the gap between germline ends came to 14 bases. The CDR3 is 16 amino acids. Germline V CDR1 and CDR2: SGHRS, YFSETQ. This CDR3 reads CASSLVVGHLSYEQYF. The CDR3 nucleotides are TGCGCCAGCAGCTTGGTTGTGGGACACCTATCCTACGAGCAGTACTTC.

In its sample, this clonotype was seen a few times. The V and J genes are TRBV20-1 and TRBJ2-7; D call uncertain. This CDR3 is 13 amino acids long. With 2 bases removed from V and 0 bases from J, the gap between germline ends came to 8 bases. Germline V gives CDR1 DFQATT, CDR2 SNEGSKA (reference sequence). The CDR3 DNA reads TGCAGTGCTAGATCGCTGACCTCCTACGAGCAGTACTTC. Protein: CSARSLTSYEQYF.

This clonotype was seen only a few times. This chain uses TRBV30 with TRBJ1-2; no clear D gene. Germline assignment: CDR1 GTSNPN and CDR2 SVGIG (reference sequence). There are 12 residues in the CDR3. V lost 5 bases and J lost 4, with 11 bases in between. CDR3 amino acids: CAWGGGIYGYTF. CDR3 nucleotide sequence: TGTGCCTGGGGTGGAGGAATCTATGGCTACACCTTC.

This clonotype was seen ten or more times. This chain connects TRBV30 to TRBJ1-1, with TRBD1 identical over 8 bases. CDR1 GTSNPN and CDR2 SVGIG come from the germline V gene (reference sequence). The CDR3 is 16 residues long. V lost 3 bases, J lost 2 bases, and 11 bases stayed unmatched. The CDR3 sequence is CAWRMQTGALNTEAFF. For the CDR3, the DNA is TGTGCCTGGAGGATGCAGACAGGGGCCCTAAACACTGAAGCTTTCTTT.

This clonotype was counted ten times or more. The chain links TRBV20-1 to TRBJ1-1; D might be TRBD1 (5 bases). From germline, CDR1 is DFQATT and CDR2 SNEGSKA (reference sequence). V was clipped by 6 bases and J by 1 base, with 21 bases between them. The CDR3 sequence is 16 residues long. DNA for the CDR3: TGCAGTGCCTCTCGGGGGGGGACCTTACGGAACACTGAAGCTTTCTTT. Amino acids: CSASRGGTLRNTEAFF.

This clonotype was picked up many times. The chain links TRBV28 to TRBJ2-7; tentative D call: TRBD1 (6 bases). There are 14 residues in the CDR3. Germline-derived CDR1 and CDR2 are MDHEN and SYDVKM. The V end was cut by 5 bases, the J end by 3 bases, with 14 bases between. CDR3 in amino acids: CASSGRGIFYEQYF. CDR3 coding DNA: TGTGCCAGCAGTGGAAGGGGGATATTCTACGAGCAGTACTTC.

A few counts support this clonotype. The genes are TRBV20-1 and TRBJ1-1; D is possibly TRBD1 (5 bases). The germline V gene has CDR1 DFQATT and CDR2 SNEGSKA (reference sequence). The length of the CDR3 is 13 residues. Trimming took 6 bases from V and 5 from J, leaving 16 bases between them. CDR3: CSASPREGTEAFF. In DNA, the CDR3 is TGCAGTGCCTCCCCCAGGGAAGGGACTGAAGCTTTCTTT.

J is TRBJ2-5 and V is TRBV3-1; possible D gene TRBD2, 6 bases. Germline CDR1 and CDR2: LGHDT and YNNKEL (reference sequence). The CDR3 is 14 residues long. Deletions cut 4 bases from V and 4 bases from J, with 13 bases between. The CDR3 spells CASSPLVGGETQYF. CDR3 DNA sequence: TGTGCCAGCAGCCCTTTAGTGGGGGGAGAGACCCAGTACTTC.

This clonotype has ten or more counts. V and J are TRBV7-3 and TRBJ2-1; the D gene is possibly TRBD2 (5 bases). CDR1 is SGHTA and CDR2 is FQGTGA in the germline V gene. Trimming shortened V by 4 bases and J by 5 bases, and 15 bases separated the two germline ends. The CDR3 has 15 residues. The DNA of the CDR3 is TGTGCCAGCAGCTCGACCGGGGTGGCTAACAATGAGCAGTTCTTC. It specifies CASSSTGVANNEQFF.

This clonotype was counted many times. The rearrangement links TRBV20-1 to TRBJ2-7; 8 nucleotides line up with TRBD2. Trimming removed 5 bases from V and 5 bases from J; junction bases left unmatched: 14. There are 15 residues in the CDR3. CDR1 and CDR2 from the germline V gene are DFQATT and SNEGSKA (reference sequence). CDR3 residues: CSALDPGTSPNEQYF. CDR3 DNA: TGCAGTGCTCTTGATCCCGGGACTAGTCCCAACGAGCAGTACTTC.

This clonotype was detected ten times or more. J is TRBJ1-1 and V is TRBV5-1; 7 nucleotides align to TRBD1. The germline gives CDR1 SGHRS, CDR2 YFSETQ. This CDR3 is 14 amino acids long. V shed 6 bases and J 3 bases; nucleotides not matched to a gene: 8. CDR3 region: CASMRPQGDTEAFF. The DNA for the CDR3 is TGCGCCAGCATGCGGCCCCAGGGGGACACTGAAGCTTTCTTT. Combining the CDR3 with reference TRBV5-1 and TRBJ1-1 gives the whole variable domain KAGVTQTPRYLIKTRGQQVTLSCSPISGHRSVSWYQQTPGQGLQFLFEYFSETQRNKGNFPGRFSGRQFSNSRSEMNVSTLELGDSALYLCASMRPQGDTEAFFGQGTRLTVV.